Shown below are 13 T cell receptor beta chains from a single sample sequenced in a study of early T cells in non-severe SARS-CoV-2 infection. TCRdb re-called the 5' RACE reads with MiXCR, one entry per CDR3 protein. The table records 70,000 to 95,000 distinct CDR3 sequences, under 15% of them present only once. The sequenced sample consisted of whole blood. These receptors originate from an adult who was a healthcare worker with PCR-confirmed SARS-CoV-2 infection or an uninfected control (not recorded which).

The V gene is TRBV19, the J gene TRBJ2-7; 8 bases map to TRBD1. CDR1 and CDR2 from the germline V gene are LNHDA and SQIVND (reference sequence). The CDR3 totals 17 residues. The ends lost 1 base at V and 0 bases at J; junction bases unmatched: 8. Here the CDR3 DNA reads TGTGCCAGTAGTATAGGAGGTTACAGGGGGAGCTCCTACGAGCAGTACGTC. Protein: CASSIGGYRGSSYEQYV.

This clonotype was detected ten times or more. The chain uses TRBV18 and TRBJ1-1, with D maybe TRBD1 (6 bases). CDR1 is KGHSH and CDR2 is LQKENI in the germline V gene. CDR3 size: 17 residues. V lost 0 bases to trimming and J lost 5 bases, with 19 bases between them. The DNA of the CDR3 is TGTGCCAGCTCACCACCGTTTTCTGCTGGGGGGCGGACTGAAGCTTTCTTT. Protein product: CASSPPFSAGGRTEAFF.

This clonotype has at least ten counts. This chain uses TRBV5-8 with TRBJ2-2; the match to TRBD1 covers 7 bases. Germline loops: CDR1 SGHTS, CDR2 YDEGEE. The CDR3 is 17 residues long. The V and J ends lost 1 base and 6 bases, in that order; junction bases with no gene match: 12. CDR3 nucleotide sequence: TGTGCCAGCAGCTTGTTTCGATCCTCAGGGGGTCCCGGGGAGCTGTTTTTT. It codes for CASSLFRSSGGPGELFF.

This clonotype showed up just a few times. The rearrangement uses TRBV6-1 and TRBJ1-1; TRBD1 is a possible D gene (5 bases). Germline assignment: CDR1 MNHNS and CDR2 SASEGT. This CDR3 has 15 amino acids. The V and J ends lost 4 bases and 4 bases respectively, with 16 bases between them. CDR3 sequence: CASSVIRGRSTEAFF. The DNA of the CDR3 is TGTGCCAGCAGTGTGATTAGGGGCCGTAGCACTGAAGCTTTCTTT.

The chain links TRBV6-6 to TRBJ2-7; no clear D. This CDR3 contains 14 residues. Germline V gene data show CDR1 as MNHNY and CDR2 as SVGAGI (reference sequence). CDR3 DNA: TGTGCCAGCAGTGACCAGCTACCCAACCAAGAGCTGTACGTC. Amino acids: CASSDQLPNQELYV.

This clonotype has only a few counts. CDR3 coding DNA: TGCAGTGCTACCGCCCAGTCGGCCCAGTACTTC. This gives the protein CSATAQSAQYF. V usage is TRBV20-1 and J usage is TRBJ2-5; D ambiguous. Trimming left V 4 bases short and J 9 bases short, with 12 bases between. Germline loops: CDR1 DFQATT, CDR2 SNEGSKA (reference sequence). CDR3 length: 11 residues.

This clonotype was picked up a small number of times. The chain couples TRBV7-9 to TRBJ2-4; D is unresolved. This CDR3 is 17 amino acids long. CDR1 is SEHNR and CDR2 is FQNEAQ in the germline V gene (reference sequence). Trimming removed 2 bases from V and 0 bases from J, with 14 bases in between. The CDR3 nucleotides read TGTGCCAGCAGCTTACGTGTGGGAATGGAAGCCAAAAACATTCAGTACTTC. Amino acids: CASSLRVGMEAKNIQYF. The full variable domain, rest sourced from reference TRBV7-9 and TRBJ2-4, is DTGVSQNPRHKITKRGQNVTFRCDPISEHNRLYWYRQTLGQGPEFLTYFQNEAQLEKSRLLSDRFSAERPKGSFSTLEIQRTEQGDSAMYLCASSLRVGMEAKNIQYFGAGTRLSVL.

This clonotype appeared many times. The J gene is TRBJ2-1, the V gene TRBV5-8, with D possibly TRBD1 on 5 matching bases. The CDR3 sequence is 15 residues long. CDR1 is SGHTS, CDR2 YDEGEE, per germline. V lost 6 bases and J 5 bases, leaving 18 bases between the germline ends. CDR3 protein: CASMGFRADDNEQFF. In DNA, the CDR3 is TGTGCCAGCATGGGATTCAGGGCTGACGACAATGAGCAGTTCTTC.

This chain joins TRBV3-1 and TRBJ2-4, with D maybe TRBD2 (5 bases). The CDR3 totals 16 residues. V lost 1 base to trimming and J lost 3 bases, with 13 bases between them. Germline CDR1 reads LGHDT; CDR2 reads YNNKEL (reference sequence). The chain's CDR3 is CASSQVFSADKNIQYF. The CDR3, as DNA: TGTGCCAGCAGCCAAGTCTTTTCAGCGGACAAAAACATTCAGTACTTC.

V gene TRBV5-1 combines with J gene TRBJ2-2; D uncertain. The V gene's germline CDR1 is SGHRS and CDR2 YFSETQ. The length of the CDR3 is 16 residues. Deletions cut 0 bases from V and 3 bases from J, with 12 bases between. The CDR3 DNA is TGCGCCAGCAGCTTGGATCTGGGTCGCCACACCGGGGAGCTGTTTTTT. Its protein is CASSLDLGRHTGELFF.

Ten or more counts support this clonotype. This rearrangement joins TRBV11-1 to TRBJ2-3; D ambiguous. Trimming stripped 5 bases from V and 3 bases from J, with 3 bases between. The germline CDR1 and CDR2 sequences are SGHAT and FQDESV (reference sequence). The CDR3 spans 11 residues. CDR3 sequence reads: CASSRTDTQYF. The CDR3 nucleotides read TGTGCCAGCAGCCGTACAGATACGCAGTATTTT.

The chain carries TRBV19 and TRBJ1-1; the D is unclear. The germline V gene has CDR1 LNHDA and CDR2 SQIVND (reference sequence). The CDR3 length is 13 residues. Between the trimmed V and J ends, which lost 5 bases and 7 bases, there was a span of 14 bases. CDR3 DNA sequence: TGTGCCAGTAGTCGGACCGCCCAGGATGAAGCTTTCTTT. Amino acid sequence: CASSRTAQDEAFF. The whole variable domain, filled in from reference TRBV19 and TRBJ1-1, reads DGGITQSPKYLFRKEGQNVTLSCEQNLNHDAMYWYRQDPGQGLRLIYYSQIVNDFQKGDIAEGYSVSREKKESFPLTVTSAQKNPTAFYLCASSRTAQDEAFFGQGTRLTVV.

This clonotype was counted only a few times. DNA of the CDR3: TGTGCCAGCAGCCGACAGGGTGGCAACACTGAAGCTTTCTTT. Amino acid sequence: CASSRQGGNTEAFF. The rearrangement joins TRBV12-3 or TRBV12-4 to TRBJ1-1; 7 bases align to TRBD1. This CDR3 comprises 14 residues. J gave up 2 bases and V 6 bases, and 6 bases lay outside the gene matches.